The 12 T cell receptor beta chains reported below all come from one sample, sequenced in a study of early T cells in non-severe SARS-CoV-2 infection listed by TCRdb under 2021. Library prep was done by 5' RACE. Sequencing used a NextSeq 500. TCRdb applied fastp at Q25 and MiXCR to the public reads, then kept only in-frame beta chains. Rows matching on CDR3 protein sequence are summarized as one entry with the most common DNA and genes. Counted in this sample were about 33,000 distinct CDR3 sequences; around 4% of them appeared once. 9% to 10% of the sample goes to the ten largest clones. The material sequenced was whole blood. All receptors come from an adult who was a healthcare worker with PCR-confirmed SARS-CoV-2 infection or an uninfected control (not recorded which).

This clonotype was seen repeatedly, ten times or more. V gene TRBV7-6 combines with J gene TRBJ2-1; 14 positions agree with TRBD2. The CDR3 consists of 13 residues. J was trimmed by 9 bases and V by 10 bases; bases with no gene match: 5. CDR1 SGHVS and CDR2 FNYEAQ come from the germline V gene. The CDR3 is CATRLAGGSEQFF. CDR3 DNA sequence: TGTGCCACCAGACTAGCGGGAGGGAGTGAGCAGTTCTTC.

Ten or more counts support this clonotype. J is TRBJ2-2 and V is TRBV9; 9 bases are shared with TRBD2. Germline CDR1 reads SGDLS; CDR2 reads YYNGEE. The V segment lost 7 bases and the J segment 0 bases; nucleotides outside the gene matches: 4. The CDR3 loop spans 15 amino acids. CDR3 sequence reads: CASALAGSNTGELFF. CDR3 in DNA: TGTGCCAGCGCGCTAGCGGGGTCGAACACCGGGGAGCTGTTTTTT.

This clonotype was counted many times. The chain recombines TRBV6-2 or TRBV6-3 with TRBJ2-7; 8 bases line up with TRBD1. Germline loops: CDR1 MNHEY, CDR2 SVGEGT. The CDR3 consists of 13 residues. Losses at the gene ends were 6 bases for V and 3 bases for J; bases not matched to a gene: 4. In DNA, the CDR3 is TGTGCCAGCAGGCGCGGACAGGGCTACGAGCAGTACTTC. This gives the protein CASRRGQGYEQYF.

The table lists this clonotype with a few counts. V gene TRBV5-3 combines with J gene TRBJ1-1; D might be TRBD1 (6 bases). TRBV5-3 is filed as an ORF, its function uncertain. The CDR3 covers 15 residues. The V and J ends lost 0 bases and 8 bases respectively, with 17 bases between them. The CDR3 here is CARSLAQGTHWEAFF. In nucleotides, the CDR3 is TGTGCCAGAAGCTTGGCCCAGGGGACGCATTGGGAAGCTTTCTTT.

The CDR3 spells CASSYTGGTEAFF. CDR3 DNA sequence: TGTGCCAGCAGCTATACAGGGGGCACTGAAGCTTTCTTT. This rearrangement joins TRBV5-8 to TRBJ1-1; 8 nucleotides match TRBD1. The CDR3 runs to 13 residues. After removal of 3 bases from V and 4 bases from J, the junction contained 2 bases not matched to a gene. Germline CDR1 is SGHTS and CDR2 is YDEGEE.

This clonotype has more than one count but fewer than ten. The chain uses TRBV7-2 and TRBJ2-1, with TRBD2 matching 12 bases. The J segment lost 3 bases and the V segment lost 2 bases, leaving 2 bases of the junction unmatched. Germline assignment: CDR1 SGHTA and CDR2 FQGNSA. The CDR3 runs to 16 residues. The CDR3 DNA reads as TGTGCCAGCAGCTTACTAGCGGGAGGGATCTACAATGAGCAGTTCTTC. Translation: CASSLLAGGIYNEQFF.

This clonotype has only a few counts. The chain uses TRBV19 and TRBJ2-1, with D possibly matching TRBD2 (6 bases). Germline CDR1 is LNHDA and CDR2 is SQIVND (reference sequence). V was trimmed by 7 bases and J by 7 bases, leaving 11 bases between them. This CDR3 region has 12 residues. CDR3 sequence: CASTRGLNEQFF. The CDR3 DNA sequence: TGTGCCAGTACCCGGGGGTTAAATGAGCAGTTCTTC.

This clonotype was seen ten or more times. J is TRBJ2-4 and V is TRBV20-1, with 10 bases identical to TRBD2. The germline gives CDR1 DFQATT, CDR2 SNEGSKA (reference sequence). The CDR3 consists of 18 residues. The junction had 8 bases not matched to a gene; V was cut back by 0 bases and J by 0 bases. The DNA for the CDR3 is TGCAGTGCTAGAGATCATGGACTAGCGGTACTAGCCAAAAACATTCAGTACTTC. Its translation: CSARDHGLAVLAKNIQYF.

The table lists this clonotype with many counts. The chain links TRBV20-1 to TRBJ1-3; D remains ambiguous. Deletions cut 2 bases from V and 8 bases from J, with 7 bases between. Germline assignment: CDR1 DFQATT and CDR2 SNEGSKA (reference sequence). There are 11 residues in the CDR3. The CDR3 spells CSARSGDTIYF. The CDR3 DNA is TGCAGTGCTAGATCCGGAGACACCATATATTTT.

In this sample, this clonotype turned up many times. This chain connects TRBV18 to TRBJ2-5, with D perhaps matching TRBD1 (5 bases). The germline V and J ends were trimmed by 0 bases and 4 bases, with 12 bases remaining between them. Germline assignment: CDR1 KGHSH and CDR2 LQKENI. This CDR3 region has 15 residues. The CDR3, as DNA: TGTGCCAGCTCACCACCGGGGCGTAGTCGAGAGACCCAGTACTTC. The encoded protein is CASSPPGRSRETQYF.

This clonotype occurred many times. The CDR3 sequence: CASRRGNANTGELFF. In nucleotides, the CDR3 is TGTGCCAGCAGGCGAGGAAACGCGAACACCGGGGAGCTGTTTTTT. The gene calls are TRBV6-2 or TRBV6-3 and TRBJ2-2; D unresolved. This CDR3 region has 15 residues. In germline, CDR1 is MNHEY, CDR2 SVGEGT. V lost 6 bases to trimming and J lost 0 bases, with 11 bases between them.

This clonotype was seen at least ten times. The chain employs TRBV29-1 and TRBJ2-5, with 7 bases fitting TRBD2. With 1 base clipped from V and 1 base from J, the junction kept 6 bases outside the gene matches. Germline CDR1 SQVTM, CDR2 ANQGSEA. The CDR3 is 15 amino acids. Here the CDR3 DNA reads TGCAGCGTTGAAGGGCTAGCGGAGTCCCAAGAGACCCAGTACTTC. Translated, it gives CSVEGLAESQETQYF.